Only a few counts were recorded for the clone carrying this TCR beta chain. The junction departs from germline at one end; a sequencing error may be responsible. The data were obtained in a study of Ad26.COV2.S vaccination and SARS-CoV-2 variants. The repertoire was sequenced with immunoSEQ multiplex PCR; TCRdb's copy has only in-frame clones and lacks some. There are some 500,000 clones in the sample; 85% to 90% occur only once, and about 2.4% lies in the top ten. Germline CDR1 and CDR2: SNHLY and FYNNEI. The CDR3 has 13 residues. As to treatment: around 19 received Ad26.COV2.S at low or high dose, single or two shots; about 5 received placebo; per-sample allocation not given. Day 63 following the first vaccine or placebo injection was when the samples were taken.

The clonotype was recovered from a person aged 18-60 years who received the Ad26.COV2.S COVID-19 vaccine or a placebo. The chain recombines TRBV2 with TRBJ1-6; maybe TRBD1 (6 bases). The material sequenced was peripheral blood, taken in a trial of Ad26.COV2.S vaccine versus placebo. The CDR3 region is CASREGGSSPLHF. DNA of the CDR3: TGTGCCAGCAGGGAAGGGGGATCGTCACCCCTCCACTTT.